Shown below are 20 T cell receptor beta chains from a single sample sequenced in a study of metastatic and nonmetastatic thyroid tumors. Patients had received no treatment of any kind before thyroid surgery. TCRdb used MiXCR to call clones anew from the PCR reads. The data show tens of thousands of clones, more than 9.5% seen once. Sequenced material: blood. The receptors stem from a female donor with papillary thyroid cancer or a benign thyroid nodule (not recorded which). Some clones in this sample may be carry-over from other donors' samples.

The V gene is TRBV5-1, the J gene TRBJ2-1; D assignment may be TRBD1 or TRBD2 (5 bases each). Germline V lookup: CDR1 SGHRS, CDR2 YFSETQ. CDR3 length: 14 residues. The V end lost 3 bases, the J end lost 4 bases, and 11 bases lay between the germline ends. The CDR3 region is CASSSGTNYNEQFF. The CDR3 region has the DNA TGCGCCAGCAGCTCCGGGACCAATTACAATGAGCAGTTCTTC.

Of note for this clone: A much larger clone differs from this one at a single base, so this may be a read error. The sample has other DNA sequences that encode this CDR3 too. The CDR3 reads CASSTSGDTGELFF. The CDR3 region has the DNA TGTGCCAGCAGCACATCCGGGGATACCGGTGAGCTGTTTTTT. The chain combines TRBV7-9 with TRBJ2-2; perhaps TRBD2 as D (5 bases). Germline V gene sequence: CDR1 SEHNR, CDR2 FQNEAQ (reference sequence). CDR3 length: 14 amino acids.

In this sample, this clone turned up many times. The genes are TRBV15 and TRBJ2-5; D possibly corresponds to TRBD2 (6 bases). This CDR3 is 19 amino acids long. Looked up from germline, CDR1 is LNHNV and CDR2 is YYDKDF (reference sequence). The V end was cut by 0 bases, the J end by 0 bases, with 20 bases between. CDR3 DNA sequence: TGTGCCACCAGCAGAGAGCGGGCGGCTAGCGCCTCGTACCAAGAGACCCAGTACTTC. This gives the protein CATSRERAASASYQETQYF.

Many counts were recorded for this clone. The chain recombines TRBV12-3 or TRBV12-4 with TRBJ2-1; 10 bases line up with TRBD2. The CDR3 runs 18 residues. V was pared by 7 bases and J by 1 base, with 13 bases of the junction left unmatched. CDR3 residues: CASTQWGSGRGSYNEQFF. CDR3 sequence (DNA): TGTGCCAGCACCCAGTGGGGGAGCGGGAGGGGGTCCTACAATGAGCAGTTCTTC.

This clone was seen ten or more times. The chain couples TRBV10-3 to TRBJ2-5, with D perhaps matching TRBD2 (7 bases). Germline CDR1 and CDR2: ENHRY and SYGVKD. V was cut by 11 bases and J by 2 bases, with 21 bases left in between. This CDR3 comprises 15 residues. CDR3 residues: CASRGTSEKQETQYF. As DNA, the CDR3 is TGTGCCTCCAGGGGAACTAGCGAAAAACAAGAGACCCAGTACTTC.

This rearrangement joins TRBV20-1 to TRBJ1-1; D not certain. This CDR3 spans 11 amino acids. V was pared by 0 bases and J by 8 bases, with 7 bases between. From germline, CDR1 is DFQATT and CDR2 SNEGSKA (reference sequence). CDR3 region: CSARDEGEAFF. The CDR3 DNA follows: TGCAGTGCTAGAGACGAAGGGGAAGCTTTCTTT.

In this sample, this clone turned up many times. The CDR3 protein is CASSSLLGTWNYGYTF. The CDR3 region has the DNA TGTGCCAGCAGTTCCCTACTCGGGACATGGAACTATGGCTACACCTTC. The chain combines TRBV6-1 with TRBJ1-2, with D maybe TRBD1 (6 bases). In germline, CDR1 is MNHNS, CDR2 SASEGT. This CDR3 is built from 16 residues. Trimming stripped 5 bases from V and 2 bases from J, with 18 bases between.

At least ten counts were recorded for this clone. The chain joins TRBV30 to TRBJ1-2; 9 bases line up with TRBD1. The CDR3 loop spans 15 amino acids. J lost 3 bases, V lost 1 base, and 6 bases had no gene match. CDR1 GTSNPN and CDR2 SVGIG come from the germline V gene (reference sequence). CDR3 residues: CAWSAPDRGDYGYTF. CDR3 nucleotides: TGTGCCTGGAGTGCTCCGGACAGGGGTGACTATGGCTACACCTTC. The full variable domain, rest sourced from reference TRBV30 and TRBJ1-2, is SQTIHQWPATLVQPVGSPLSLECTVEGTSNPNLYWYRQAAGRGLQLLFYSVGIGQISSEVPQNLSASRPQDRQFILSSKKLLLSDSGFYLCAWSAPDRGDYGYTFGSGTRLTVV.

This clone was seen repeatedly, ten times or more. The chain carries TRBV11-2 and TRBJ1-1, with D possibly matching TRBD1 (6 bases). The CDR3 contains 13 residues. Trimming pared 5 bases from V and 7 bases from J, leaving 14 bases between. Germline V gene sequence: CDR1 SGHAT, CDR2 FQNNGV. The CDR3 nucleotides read TGTGCCAGCAGCCTCGACAGGCTGGGTGAAGCTTTCTTT. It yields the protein CASSLDRLGEAFF.

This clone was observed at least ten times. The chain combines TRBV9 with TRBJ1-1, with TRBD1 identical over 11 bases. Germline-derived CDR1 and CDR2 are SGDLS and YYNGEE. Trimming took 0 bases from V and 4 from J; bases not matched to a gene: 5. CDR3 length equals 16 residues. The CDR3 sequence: CASSVGTGGWGTEAFF. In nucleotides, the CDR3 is TGTGCCAGCAGCGTAGGGACAGGGGGCTGGGGCACTGAAGCTTTCTTT.

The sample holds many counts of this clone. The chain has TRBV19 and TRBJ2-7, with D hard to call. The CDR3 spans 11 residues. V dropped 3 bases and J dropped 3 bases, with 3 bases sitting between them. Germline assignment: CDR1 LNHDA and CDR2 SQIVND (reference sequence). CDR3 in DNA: TGTGCCAGTAGTATTCTCTACGAGCAGTACTTC. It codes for CASSILYEQYF.

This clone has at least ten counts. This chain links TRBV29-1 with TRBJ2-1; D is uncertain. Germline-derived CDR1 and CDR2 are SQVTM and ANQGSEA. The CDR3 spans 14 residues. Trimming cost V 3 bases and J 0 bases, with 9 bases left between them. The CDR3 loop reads CSVEYRSSYNEQFF. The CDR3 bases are TGCAGCGTTGAGTACCGTAGCTCCTACAATGAGCAGTTCTTC.

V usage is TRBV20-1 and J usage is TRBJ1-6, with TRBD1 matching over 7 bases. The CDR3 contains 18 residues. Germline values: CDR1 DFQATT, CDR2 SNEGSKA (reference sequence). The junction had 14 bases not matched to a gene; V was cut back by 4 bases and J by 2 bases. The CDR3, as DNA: TGCAGTGCTATACAGGGGTCCCCCGGTACAGCCTATAATTCACCCCTCCACTTT. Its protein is CSAIQGSPGTAYNSPLHF.

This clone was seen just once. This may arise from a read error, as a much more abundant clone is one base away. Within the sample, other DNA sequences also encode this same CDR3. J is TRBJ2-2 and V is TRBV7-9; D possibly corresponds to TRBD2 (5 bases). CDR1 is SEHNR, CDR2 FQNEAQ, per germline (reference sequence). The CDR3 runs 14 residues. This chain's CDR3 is CASSTSGDTGELFF. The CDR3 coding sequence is TGTGCCAGCAGCACATCCGGGGATACCGGGGAGCTATTTTTT. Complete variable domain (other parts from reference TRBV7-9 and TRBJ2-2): DTGVSQNPRHKITKRGQNVTFRCDPISEHNRLYWYRQTLGQGPEFLTYFQNEAQLEKSRLLSDRFSAERPKGSFSTLEIQRTEQGDSAMYLCASSTSGDTGELFFGEGSRLTVL.

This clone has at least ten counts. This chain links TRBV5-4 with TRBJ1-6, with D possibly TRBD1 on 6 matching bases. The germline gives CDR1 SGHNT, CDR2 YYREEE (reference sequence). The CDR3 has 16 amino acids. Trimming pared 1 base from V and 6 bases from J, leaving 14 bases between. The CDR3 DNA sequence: TGTGCCAGCAGCTTGAATTCAGGGGCAGTTAATTCACCCCTCCACTTT. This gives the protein CASSLNSGAVNSPLHF.

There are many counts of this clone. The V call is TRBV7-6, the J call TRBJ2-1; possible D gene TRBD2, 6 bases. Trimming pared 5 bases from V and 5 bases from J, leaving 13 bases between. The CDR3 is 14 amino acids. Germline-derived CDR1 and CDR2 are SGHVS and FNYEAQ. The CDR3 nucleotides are TGTGCCAGCAGCCGGGACTTCAGAGACAATGAGCAGTTCTTC. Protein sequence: CASSRDFRDNEQFF.

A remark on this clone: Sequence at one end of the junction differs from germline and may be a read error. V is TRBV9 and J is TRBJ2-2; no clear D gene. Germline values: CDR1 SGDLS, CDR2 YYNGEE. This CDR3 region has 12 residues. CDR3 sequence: CANSRNSGELFF. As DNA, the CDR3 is TGTGCCAACAGCCGTAACTCCGGGGAGCTGTTTTTT.

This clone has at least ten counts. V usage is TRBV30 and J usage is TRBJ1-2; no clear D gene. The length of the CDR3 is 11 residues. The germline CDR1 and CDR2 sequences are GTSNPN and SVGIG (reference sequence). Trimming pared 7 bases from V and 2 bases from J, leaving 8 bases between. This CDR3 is CALQSNYGYTF. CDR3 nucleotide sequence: TGTGCCTTACAGTCCAACTATGGCTACACCTTC.

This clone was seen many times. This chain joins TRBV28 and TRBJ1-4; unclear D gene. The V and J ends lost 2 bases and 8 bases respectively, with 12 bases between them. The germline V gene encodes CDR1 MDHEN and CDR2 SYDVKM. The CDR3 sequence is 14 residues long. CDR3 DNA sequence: TGTGCCAGCAGTTTAGATGGAGCGGAAGAAAAACTGTTTTTT. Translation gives CASSLDGAEEKLFF.

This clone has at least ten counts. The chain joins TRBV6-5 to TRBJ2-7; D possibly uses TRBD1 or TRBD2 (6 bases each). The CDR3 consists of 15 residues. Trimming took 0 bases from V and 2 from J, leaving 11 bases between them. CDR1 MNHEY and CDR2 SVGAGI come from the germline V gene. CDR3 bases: TGTGCCAGCAGTTACTCCGGGGGCTGGACCTACGAGCAGTACTTC. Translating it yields CASSYSGGWTYEQYF.